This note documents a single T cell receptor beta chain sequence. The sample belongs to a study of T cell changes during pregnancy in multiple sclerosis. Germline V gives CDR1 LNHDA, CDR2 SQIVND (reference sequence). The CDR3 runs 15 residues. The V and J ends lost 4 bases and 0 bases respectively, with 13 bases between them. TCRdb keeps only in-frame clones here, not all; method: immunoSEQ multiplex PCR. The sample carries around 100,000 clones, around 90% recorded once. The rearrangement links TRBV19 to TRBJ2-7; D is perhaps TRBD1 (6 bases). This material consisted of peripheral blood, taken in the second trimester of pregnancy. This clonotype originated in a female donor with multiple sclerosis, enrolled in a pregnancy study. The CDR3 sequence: CASSRTRGSSYEQYF. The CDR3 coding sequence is TGTGCCAGTAGTAGGACCAGGGGAAGCTCCTACGAGCAGTACTTC.